What follows is one TCR beta chain and its context. The entry originates in a study of cytomegalovirus exposure and HLA in healthy donors. About the research overall: Counted in an early data release were about 86 million unique TCRs from HLA-typed donors.

There are 16 residues in the CDR3. V was clipped by 5 bases and J by 7 bases, with 18 bases between them. The germline V gene has CDR1 MDHEN and CDR2 SYDVKM. The study ran its PCR with 60 Vbeta and 13 Jbeta primers. Method: immunoSEQ multiplex PCR; TCRdb's copy keeps in-frame clones and lacks some. Of fewer than 130,000 clones in the sample, around 84% were seen once. The chain couples TRBV28 to TRBJ1-6; the D gene is possibly TRBD1 (6 bases). The TCR originated in a young woman in good health and CMV-seronegative. The sequenced material came from PBMCs. The DNA of the CDR3 is TGTGCCAGCAGTAATTCCGACAGGATTAGGAATTCACCCCTCCACTTT. Its protein is CASSNSDRIRNSPLHF.